This section outlines one T cell receptor (beta chain) sequence together with its context. This sample stems from a study of shared clonotypes between healthy human individuals. The germline CDR1 and CDR2 sequences are SGHRS and YFSETQ. This CDR3 region has 12 residues. V was trimmed by 4 bases and J by 2 bases, leaving 6 bases between them. Produced via immunoSEQ multiplex PCR; TCRdb's table is partial and in-frame only. The sample yields some 900,000 clones, approximately 80% seen once. Material for sequencing was memory CD4+ T cells sorted from blood. Sample subset: CD45RA-negative fraction. V is TRBV5-1 and J is TRBJ2-5; D remains unclear. This TCR was recovered from a man between 18 and 29 years old in good health. The CDR3 nucleotides are TGCGCCAGCAGCCAAGAGCAAGAGACCCAGTACTTC. Amino acids: CASSQEQETQYF. The complete variable domain, with remaining parts taken from reference TRBV5-1 and TRBJ2-5, reads KAGVTQTPRYLIKTRGQQVTLSCSPISGHRSVSWYQQTPGQGLQFLFEYFSETQRNKGNFPGRFSGRQFSNSRSEMNVSTLELGDSALYLCASSQEQETQYFGPGTRLLVL.